This entry lists 2 T cell receptor beta chains sequenced from one sample in a study of shared clonotypes between healthy human individuals. Assay used: immunoSEQ multiplex PCR; TCRdb lists only in-frame clones, some missing. Of some 500,000 clones listed, around 96% are singletons. Specimen: naive CD4+ T cells sorted from blood. Subset here: CD45RA+ positively selected. The receptor source for this set is a young woman in good health.

V is TRBV27 and J is TRBJ2-7, with a tentative D call TRBD1 (6 bases). Germline assignment: CDR1 MNHEY and CDR2 SMNVEV (reference sequence). V dropped 3 bases and J dropped 2 bases, with 20 bases sitting between them. The CDR3 has 17 amino acids. In DNA form, the CDR3 reads TGTGCCAGCAGTTTCAAAGCCGGGACACAACCGACCTACGAGCAGTACTTC. This translates into CASSFKAGTQPTYEQYF.

The chain couples TRBV25-1 to TRBJ1-2; tentative D call: TRBD1 (5 bases). This CDR3 has 14 amino acids. Looked up from germline, CDR1 is MGHDK and CDR2 is SYGVNS. Trimming pared 1 base from V and 7 bases from J, leaving 13 bases between. In nucleotides, the CDR3 is TGTGCCAGCAGTGAATTCGACAGCTCCTCTGGCTACACCTTC. This codes for CASSEFDSSSGYTF.